This entry concerns a single T cell receptor (beta chain). Generated by immunoSEQ multiplex PCR, the TCRdb table keeps only in-frame clones and is missing some. The sample contains about 250,000 clones, 70% to 85% of which appear only once. The sample is drawn from a study of blood T cell repertoires in COVID-19. Across the study: The samples span acute and convalescent COVID-19 from the United States, Italy and Spain.

This CDR3 contains 18 residues. Germline CDR1 MNHEY, CDR2 SMNVEV (reference sequence). Trimming took off 5 bases at V and 2 bases at J, with 19 bases between the two ends. The V gene is TRBV27, the J gene TRBJ2-6; TRBD1 might be the D (6 bases). Sequenced: peripheral blood. The TCR was taken from a man older than 75 with acute or convalescent COVID-19. The CDR3 region is CASSRLSQGNTGANVLTF. The CDR3, as DNA: TGTGCCAGCAGTCGACTTTCTCAGGGGAACACTGGGGCCAACGTCCTGACTTTC.